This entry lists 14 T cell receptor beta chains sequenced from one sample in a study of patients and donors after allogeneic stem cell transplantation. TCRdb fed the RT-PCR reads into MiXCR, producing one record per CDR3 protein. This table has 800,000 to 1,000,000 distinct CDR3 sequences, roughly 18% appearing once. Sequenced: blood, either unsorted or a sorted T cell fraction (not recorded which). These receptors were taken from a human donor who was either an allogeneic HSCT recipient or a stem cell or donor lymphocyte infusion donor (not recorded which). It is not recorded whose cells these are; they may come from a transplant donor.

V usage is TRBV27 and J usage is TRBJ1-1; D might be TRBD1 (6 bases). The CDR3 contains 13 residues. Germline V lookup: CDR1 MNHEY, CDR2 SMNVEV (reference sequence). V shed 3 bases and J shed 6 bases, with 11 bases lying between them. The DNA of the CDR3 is TGTGCCAGCAGTTTCAGCAGGGGCGCTGAAGCTTTCTTT. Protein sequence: CASSFSRGAEAFF.

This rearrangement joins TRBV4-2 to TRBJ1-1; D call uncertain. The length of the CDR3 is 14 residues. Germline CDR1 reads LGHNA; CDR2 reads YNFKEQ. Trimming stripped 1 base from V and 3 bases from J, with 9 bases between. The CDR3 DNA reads TGTGCCAGCAGCCAAGGTGGAGTAGACACTGAAGCTTTCTTT. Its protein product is CASSQGGVDTEAFF.

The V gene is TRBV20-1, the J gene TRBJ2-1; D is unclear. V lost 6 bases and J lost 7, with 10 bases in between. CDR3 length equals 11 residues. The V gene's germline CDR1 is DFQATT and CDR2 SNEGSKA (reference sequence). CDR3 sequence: CSAPVGNEQFF. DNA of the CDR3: TGCAGTGCCCCAGTGGGGAATGAGCAGTTCTTC.

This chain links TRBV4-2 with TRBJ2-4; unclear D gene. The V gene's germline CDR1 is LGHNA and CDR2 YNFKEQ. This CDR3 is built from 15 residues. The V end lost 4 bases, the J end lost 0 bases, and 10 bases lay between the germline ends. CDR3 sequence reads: CASSPLRVAKNIQYF. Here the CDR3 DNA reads TGTGCCAGCAGCCCCCTCCGGGTAGCCAAAAACATTCAGTACTTC.

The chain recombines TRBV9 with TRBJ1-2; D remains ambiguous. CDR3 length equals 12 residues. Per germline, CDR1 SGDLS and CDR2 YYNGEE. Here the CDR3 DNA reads TGTGCAAGACGGACTGTTTGCTATGGCTACACCTTC. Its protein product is CARRTVCYGYTF.

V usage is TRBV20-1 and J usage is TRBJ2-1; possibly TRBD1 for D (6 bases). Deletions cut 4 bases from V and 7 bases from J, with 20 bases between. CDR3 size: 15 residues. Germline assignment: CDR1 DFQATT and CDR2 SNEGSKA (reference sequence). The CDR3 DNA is TGCAGTGCTACCTTCGGGACACATCAGGGAAATGAGCAGTTCTTC. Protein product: CSATFGTHQGNEQFF.

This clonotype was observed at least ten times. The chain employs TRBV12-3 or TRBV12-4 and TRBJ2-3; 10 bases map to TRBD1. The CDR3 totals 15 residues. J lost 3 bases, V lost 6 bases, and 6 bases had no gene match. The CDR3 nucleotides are TGTGCCAGCAGCGAGACAGGGGGCAGGACAGATACGCAGTATTTT. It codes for CASSETGGRTDTQYF.

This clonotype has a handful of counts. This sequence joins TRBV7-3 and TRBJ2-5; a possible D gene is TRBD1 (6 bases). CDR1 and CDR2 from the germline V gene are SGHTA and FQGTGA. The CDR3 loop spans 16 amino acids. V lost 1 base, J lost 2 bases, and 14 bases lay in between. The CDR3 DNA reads TGTGCCAGCAGCTTAAATGCCAGGGGATCGCAAGAGACCCAGTACTTC. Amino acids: CASSLNARGSQETQYF.

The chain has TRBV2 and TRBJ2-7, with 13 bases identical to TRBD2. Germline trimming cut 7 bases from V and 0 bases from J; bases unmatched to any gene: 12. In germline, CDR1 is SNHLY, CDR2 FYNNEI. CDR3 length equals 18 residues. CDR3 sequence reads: CASMRGLAGVSSSYEQYF. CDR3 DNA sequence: TGTGCCAGCATGAGAGGACTAGCGGGAGTATCTAGCTCCTACGAGCAGTACTTC.

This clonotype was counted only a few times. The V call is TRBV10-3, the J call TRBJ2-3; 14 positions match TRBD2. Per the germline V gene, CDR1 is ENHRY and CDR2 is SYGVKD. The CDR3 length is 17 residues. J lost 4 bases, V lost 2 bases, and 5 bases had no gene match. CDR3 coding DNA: TGTGCCATCAGTGAGGGGGGACTAGCGGGAGTCCCAGATACGCAGTATTTT. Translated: CAISEGGLAGVPDTQYF.

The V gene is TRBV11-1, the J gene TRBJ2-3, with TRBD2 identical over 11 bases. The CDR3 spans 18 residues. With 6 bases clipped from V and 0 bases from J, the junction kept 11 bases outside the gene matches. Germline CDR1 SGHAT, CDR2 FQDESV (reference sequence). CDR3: CASSTLAGGARSTDTQYF. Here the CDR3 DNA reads TGTGCCAGCAGTACCCTAGCGGGAGGTGCCCGAAGCACAGATACGCAGTATTTT. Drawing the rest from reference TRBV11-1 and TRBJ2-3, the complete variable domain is EAEVAQSPRYKITEKSQAVAFWCDPISGHATLYWYRQILGQGPELLVQFQDESVVDDSQLPKDRFSAERLKGVDSTLKIQPAELGDSAMYLCASSTLAGGARSTDTQYFGPGTRLTVL.

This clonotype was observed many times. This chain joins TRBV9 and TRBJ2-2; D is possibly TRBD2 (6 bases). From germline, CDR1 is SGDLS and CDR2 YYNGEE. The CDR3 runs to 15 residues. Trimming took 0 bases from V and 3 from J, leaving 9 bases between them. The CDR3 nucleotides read TGTGCCAGCAGCGTAGGGTGGAGGGACACCGGGGAGCTGTTTTTT. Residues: CASSVGWRDTGELFF.

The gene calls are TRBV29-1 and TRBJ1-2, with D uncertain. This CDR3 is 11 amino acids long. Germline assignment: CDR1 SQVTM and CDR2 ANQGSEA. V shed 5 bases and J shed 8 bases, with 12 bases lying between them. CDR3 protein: CSVRTQGGYTF. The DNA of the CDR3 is TGCAGCGTTCGGACCCAAGGGGGCTACACCTTC. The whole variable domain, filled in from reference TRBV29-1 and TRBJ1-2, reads SAVISQKPSRDICQRGTSLTIQCQVDSQVTMMFWYRQQPGQSLTLIATANQGSEATYESGFVIDKFPISRPNLTFSTLTVSNMSPEDSSIYLCSVRTQGGYTFGSGTRLTVV.

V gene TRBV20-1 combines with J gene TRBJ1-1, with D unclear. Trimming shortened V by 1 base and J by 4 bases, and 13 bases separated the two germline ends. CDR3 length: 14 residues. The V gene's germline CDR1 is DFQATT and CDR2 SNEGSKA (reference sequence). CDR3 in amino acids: CSARGGRSVTEAFF. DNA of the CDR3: TGCAGTGCTAGAGGAGGCCGGTCAGTCACTGAAGCTTTCTTT.